A selection of T cell receptor beta chains follows, all from one sample in a study of a mutant IDH1 vaccine in newly diagnosed glioma. The table came from immunoSEQ multiplex PCR; TCRdb's copy has only in-frame clones and leaves some out. The sample has tens of thousands of clones; roughly 80% are singletons. No antigen has been assigned to these receptors. The sample consisted of PBMCs, taken from a glioma patient whose treatment included an IDH1 peptide vaccine. These receptors came from a woman between 45 and 60 years old with glioma. CDR3s include the opening cysteine and the closing phenylalanine or tryptophan. The order of the fields is V gene, clone size, D gene, J gene, CDR3 DNA, CDR3 protein. The D gene is left open where the match is weak. Size tells how often a clone was seen (once, few, many) or the class of an expanded clone, and some rows leave it out.

v_gene: TRBV27
abundance: few
d_gene: .
j_gene: TRBJ2-7
CDR3nt: TGTGCCAGCAGTACAGGGCCCGTGCAGTACTTC
CDR3aa: CASSTGPVQYF

v_gene: TRBV19
abundance: .
d_gene: .
j_gene: TRBJ1-1
CDR3nt: TGTGCCAGTAGTATAGCCCCCACTGAAGCTTTCTTT
CDR3aa: CASSIAPTEAFF

v_gene: TRBV27
abundance: .
d_gene: TRBD1
j_gene: TRBJ1-5
CDR3nt: TGTGCCAGCAGTGGACAGGAGCTTCAGCCCCAGCATTTT
CDR3aa: CASSGQELQPQHF

v_gene: TRBV5-6
abundance: .
d_gene: TRBD1
j_gene: TRBJ2-7
CDR3nt: TGTGCCAGCAGCCACGACAGGGGGCGCTCCTACGAGCAGTACTTC
CDR3aa: CASSHDRGRSYEQYF

v_gene: TRBV7-9
abundance: .
d_gene: .
j_gene: TRBJ2-7
CDR3nt: TGTGCCAGCAGCACCCAGGGGGCGGGGGACGCCTACGAGCAGTACTTC
CDR3aa: CASSTQGAGDAYEQYF

v_gene: TRBV7-9
abundance: .
d_gene: TRBD1
j_gene: TRBJ2-7
CDR3nt: TGTGCCAGCAGCCGAGACAGGGGCCTCTCCTACGAGCAGTACTTC
CDR3aa: CASSRDRGLSYEQYF

v_gene: TRBV4-2
abundance: once
d_gene: TRBD1
j_gene: TRBJ1-2
CDR3nt: TGTGCCAGCAGCCAAGATCTTCGACCGGGACAGATTTTTGGCTACACCTTC
CDR3aa: CASSQDLRPGQIFGYTF

v_gene: TRBV2
abundance: .
d_gene: .
j_gene: TRBJ2-3
CDR3nt: TGTGCCAGCAGGGGGGACTCCCGCACAGATACGCAGTATTTT
CDR3aa: CASRGDSRTDTQYF

v_gene: TRBV10-3
abundance: few
d_gene: TRBD1
j_gene: TRBJ1-6
CDR3nt: TGTGCCATCAGCACCGGGACAGGGAACTCACCCCTCCACTTT
CDR3aa: CAISTGTGNSPLHF

v_gene: TRBV6-1
abundance: .
d_gene: .
j_gene: TRBJ1-6
CDR3nt: TGTGCCAGCAGCTCGACAGGATTGGATTCACCCCTCCACTTT
CDR3aa: CASSSTGLDSPLHF

v_gene: TRBV19
abundance: .
d_gene: TRBD1
j_gene: TRBJ1-1
CDR3nt: TGTGCCATCCTGGACAGGATGAACACTGAAGCTTTCTTT
CDR3aa: CAILDRMNTEAFF

v_gene: TRBV7-8
abundance: .
d_gene: TRBD1
j_gene: TRBJ1-4
CDR3nt: TGTGCCAGCAGCCAGACTACAGGGGGCTCGTATAATGAAAAACTGTTTTTT
CDR3aa: CASSQTTGGSYNEKLFF

v_gene: TRBV11-3
abundance: once
d_gene: .
j_gene: TRBJ1-1
CDR3nt: TGTGCCAGCAGCCCCCAGGTGGTTGCTGAAGCTTTCTTT
CDR3aa: CASSPQVVAEAFF

v_gene: TRBV6-6
abundance: .
d_gene: TRBD1
j_gene: TRBJ1-1
CDR3nt: TGTGCCAGCAGTTACTCGACAGGGCGAAACACTGAAGCTTTCTTT
CDR3aa: CASSYSTGRNTEAFF

v_gene: TRBV28
abundance: .
d_gene: TRBD1
j_gene: TRBJ1-4
CDR3nt: TGTGCCAGCAGTTTAGAGGGGGCTCAGGAAAAACTGTTTTTT
CDR3aa: CASSLEGAQEKLFF

v_gene: TRBV7-2
abundance: few
d_gene: .
j_gene: TRBJ1-2
CDR3nt: TGTGCCAGCAGCTCCTCGGGAGGGGGCTATGGCTACACCTTC
CDR3aa: CASSSSGGGYGYTF

v_gene: TRBV14
abundance: once
d_gene: .
j_gene: TRBJ1-2
CDR3nt: TGTGCCAGCAGCCCACCGGACTATGGCTACACCTTC
CDR3aa: CASSPPDYGYTF

v_gene: TRBV6-6
abundance: .
d_gene: TRBD2
j_gene: TRBJ2-5
CDR3nt: TGTGCCAGCACCAACGGGGGGGCCTCTCAGACCCAGTACTTC
CDR3aa: CASTNGGASQTQYF

v_gene: TRBV6-5
abundance: .
d_gene: TRBD1
j_gene: TRBJ1-5
CDR3nt: TGTGCCAGCAGTTCCGGGACAGGGGTGGGCCAGCCCCAGCATTTT
CDR3aa: CASSSGTGVGQPQHF

v_gene: TRBV13
abundance: once
d_gene: .
j_gene: TRBJ1-3
CDR3nt: TGTGCCAGCAGCGCCCAAGGAAACACCATATATTTT
CDR3aa: CASSAQGNTIYF

v_gene: TRBV10-3
abundance: .
d_gene: TRBD1
j_gene: TRBJ2-5
CDR3nt: TGTGCCATCAGACCGGGACAGGGGGAGACCCAGTACTTC
CDR3aa: CAIRPGQGETQYF

v_gene: TRBV11-3
abundance: .
d_gene: .
j_gene: TRBJ2-7
CDR3nt: TGTGCCAGCAGCCTTCCGGGATCGACCTACGAGCAGTACTTC
CDR3aa: CASSLPGSTYEQYF

v_gene: TRBV19
abundance: .
d_gene: TRBD2
j_gene: TRBJ2-1
CDR3nt: TGTGCCAGTAGTATTAGGCTAGCGGCCAATGAGCAGTTCTTC
CDR3aa: CASSIRLAANEQFF

v_gene: TRBV6-5
abundance: .
d_gene: .
j_gene: TRBJ2-7
CDR3nt: TGTGCCAGCAGTGGAGAGAGGGCCTACGAGCAGTACTTC
CDR3aa: CASSGERAYEQYF

v_gene: TRBV6-5
abundance: .
d_gene: .
j_gene: TRBJ1-5
CDR3nt: TGTGCCAGCAGTGGACAGCAAAATCAGCCCCAGCATTTT
CDR3aa: CASSGQQNQPQHF

v_gene: TRBV30
abundance: .
d_gene: .
j_gene: TRBJ2-2
CDR3nt: TGTGCCTGGAGTCAGAGGCCCGGGGAGCTGTTTTTT
CDR3aa: CAWSQRPGELFF

v_gene: TRBV7-2
abundance: .
d_gene: .
j_gene: TRBJ1-2
CDR3nt: TGTGCCAGCAGCTTAGAGATTTGGGGCTACACCTTC
CDR3aa: CASSLEIWGYTF

v_gene: TRBV7-9
abundance: few
d_gene: TRBD1
j_gene: TRBJ2-1
CDR3nt: TGTGCCAGCAGTGAGGGACAGGGATCCTACAATGAGCAGTTCTTC
CDR3aa: CASSEGQGSYNEQFF

v_gene: TRBV10-2
abundance: .
d_gene: TRBD1
j_gene: TRBJ2-5
CDR3nt: TGCGCCAGCAGTGGTCAGGGGGTAGGAGAGACCCAGTACTTC
CDR3aa: CASSGQGVGETQYF

v_gene: TRBV6-6
abundance: once
d_gene: .
j_gene: TRBJ2-7
CDR3nt: TGTGCCAGCAGTTACTCCAGACAGCCCTCCTACGAGCAGTACTTC
CDR3aa: CASSYSRQPSYEQYF

v_gene: TRBV9
abundance: .
d_gene: TRBD1
j_gene: TRBJ2-7
CDR3nt: TGTGCCAGCAGCCGGGGGTGGACAGGGGGCTACGAGCAGTACTTC
CDR3aa: CASSRGWTGGYEQYF

v_gene: TRBV13
abundance: .
d_gene: .
j_gene: TRBJ2-7
CDR3nt: TGTGCCAGCAGCCCCGGACAGTCCTACGAGCAGTACTTC
CDR3aa: CASSPGQSYEQYF

v_gene: TRBV4-1
abundance: once
d_gene: TRBD1
j_gene: TRBJ1-2
CDR3nt: TGCGCCAGCAGACGACCGGGACAGGGGAGTGGCTACACCTTC
CDR3aa: CASRRPGQGSGYTF

v_gene: TRBV27
abundance: .
d_gene: .
j_gene: TRBJ1-3
CDR3nt: TGTGCCAGCAGTTTGTCAGGGGTCTCCGGAAACACCATATATTTT
CDR3aa: CASSLSGVSGNTIYF

v_gene: TRBV4-2
abundance: .
d_gene: TRBD1
j_gene: TRBJ1-4
CDR3nt: TGTGCCAGCAGCCCTGACAGGGCAACTAATGAAAAACTGTTTTTT
CDR3aa: CASSPDRATNEKLFF

v_gene: TRBV5-1
abundance: .
d_gene: TRBD1
j_gene: TRBJ1-4
CDR3nt: TGCGCCACCCGGACAGGGTTTGGTGAAAAACTGTTTTTT
CDR3aa: CATRTGFGEKLFF

v_gene: TRBV9
abundance: .
d_gene: .
j_gene: TRBJ1-5
CDR3nt: TGTGCCAGCAGCGTTGACCCGAGTCAGCCCCAGCATTTT
CDR3aa: CASSVDPSQPQHF

v_gene: TRBV19
abundance: .
d_gene: .
j_gene: TRBJ1-2
CDR3nt: TGTGCCAGTAGTATAAGGGGCGGGGATGGCTACACCTTC
CDR3aa: CASSIRGGDGYTF

v_gene: TRBV28
abundance: .
d_gene: TRBD1
j_gene: TRBJ2-7
CDR3nt: TGTGCCAGCAGGGACAGGCCAACCTACGAGCAGTACTTC
CDR3aa: CASRDRPTYEQYF

v_gene: TRBV9
abundance: .
d_gene: .
j_gene: TRBJ1-1
CDR3nt: TGTGCCAGCAGCGAGACCGGGCAGAACACTGAAGCTTTCTTT
CDR3aa: CASSETGQNTEAFF

v_gene: TRBV5-5
abundance: .
d_gene: .
j_gene: TRBJ1-1
CDR3nt: TGTGCCAGCAGCTCTGAGGCGAACACTGAAGCTTTCTTT
CDR3aa: CASSSEANTEAFF

v_gene: TRBV5-1
abundance: .
d_gene: .
j_gene: TRBJ1-4
CDR3nt: TGCGCCAGCAGCTTGGGTGGTAAGGAAAAACTGTTTTTT
CDR3aa: CASSLGGKEKLFF

v_gene: TRBV27
abundance: .
d_gene: .
j_gene: TRBJ2-6
CDR3nt: TGTGCCAGCAGTTCCCGATGGTCTGGGGCCAACGTCCTGACTTTC
CDR3aa: CASSSRWSGANVLTF

v_gene: TRBV27
abundance: once
d_gene: TRBD1
j_gene: TRBJ1-2
CDR3nt: TGTGCCAGCAGTGATACAGGGGGCGGCTATGGCTACACCTTC
CDR3aa: CASSDTGGGYGYTF

v_gene: TRBV9
abundance: .
d_gene: .
j_gene: TRBJ1-1
CDR3nt: TGTGCCAGCAGCGTAGGGCCCGGCTACACTGAAGCTTTCTTT
CDR3aa: CASSVGPGYTEAFF

v_gene: TRBV5-1
abundance: .
d_gene: .
j_gene: TRBJ1-1
CDR3nt: TGCGCCAGCAGCGGAACAGGGTTCGGGACTGAAGCTTTCTTT
CDR3aa: CASSGTGFGTEAFF

v_gene: TRBV15
abundance: .
d_gene: .
j_gene: TRBJ2-5
CDR3nt: TGTGCCACCAGCAGAGATTGGCTGGAGGGGGAAGAGACCCAGTACTTC
CDR3aa: CATSRDWLEGEETQYF

v_gene: TRBV29-1
abundance: .
d_gene: TRBD2
j_gene: TRBJ2-1
CDR3nt: TGCAGCGTTGAAGCACGGGGGGGCGCCTACAATGAGCAGTTCTTC
CDR3aa: CSVEARGGAYNEQFF

v_gene: TRBV27
abundance: once
d_gene: TRBD1
j_gene: TRBJ2-7
CDR3nt: TGTGCCAGCAAGTTAGAGGGGGCCGAGCAGTACTTC
CDR3aa: CASKLEGAEQYF

v_gene: TRBV13
abundance: once
d_gene: .
j_gene: TRBJ1-2
CDR3nt: TGTGCCAGCAGCTCACCTGACCTTAACTATGGCTACACCTTC
CDR3aa: CASSSPDLNYGYTF

v_gene: TRBV28
abundance: .
d_gene: TRBD1
j_gene: TRBJ1-1
CDR3nt: TGTGCCAGCACCCAACGGGACAGGGCCACTGAAGCTTTCTTT
CDR3aa: CASTQRDRATEAFF

v_gene: TRBV2
abundance: .
d_gene: TRBD2
j_gene: TRBJ2-3
CDR3nt: TGTGCCAGCAGCTCCGGGACTAGCGGGGGTGGTACGCAGTATTTT
CDR3aa: CASSSGTSGGGTQYF